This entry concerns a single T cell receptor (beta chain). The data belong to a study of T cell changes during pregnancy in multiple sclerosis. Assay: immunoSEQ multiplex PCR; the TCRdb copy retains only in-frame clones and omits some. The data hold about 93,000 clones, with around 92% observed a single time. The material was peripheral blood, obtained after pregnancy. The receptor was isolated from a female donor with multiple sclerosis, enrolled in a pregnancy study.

CDR3 sequence: CASSPRSQGASYEQYF. The CDR3, as DNA: TGTGCCAGCTCACCGCGTTCACAGGGGGCATCCTACGAGCAGTACTTC. The chain has TRBV18 and TRBJ2-7, with 9 bases fitting TRBD1. Germline V lookup: CDR1 KGHSH, CDR2 LQKENI. There are 16 residues in the CDR3. The ends lost 3 bases at V and 1 base at J; junction bases unmatched: 7.